This TCR beta chain was identified during a study of T cells in tuberculosis. About the study: T cells were selected with CD1B tetramers loaded with glucose monomycolate. PBMC were archived before or within 7 days of starting treatment.

The junction had 7 bases not matched to a gene; V was cut back by 3 bases and J by 4 bases. The CDR3 loop spans 15 amino acids. In germline, CDR1 is MGHRA, CDR2 YSYEKL. Noted time point: new active TB diagnosis, blood taken before or within 7 days of starting treatment. The table came from immunoSEQ multiplex PCR; TCRdb's copy has only in-frame clones and leaves some out. This sample has around 49,000 clones, with about 95% found just once. The sample here was PBMCs, taken at tuberculosis diagnosis. The chain combines TRBV4-1 with TRBJ2-5, with 8 bases identical to TRBD2. The source is an adult with tuberculosis. The CDR3 nucleotides read TGCGCCAGCAGCCAGGACAGCGGGAGAAGAGAGACCCAGTACTTC. It yields the protein CASSQDSGRRETQYF.